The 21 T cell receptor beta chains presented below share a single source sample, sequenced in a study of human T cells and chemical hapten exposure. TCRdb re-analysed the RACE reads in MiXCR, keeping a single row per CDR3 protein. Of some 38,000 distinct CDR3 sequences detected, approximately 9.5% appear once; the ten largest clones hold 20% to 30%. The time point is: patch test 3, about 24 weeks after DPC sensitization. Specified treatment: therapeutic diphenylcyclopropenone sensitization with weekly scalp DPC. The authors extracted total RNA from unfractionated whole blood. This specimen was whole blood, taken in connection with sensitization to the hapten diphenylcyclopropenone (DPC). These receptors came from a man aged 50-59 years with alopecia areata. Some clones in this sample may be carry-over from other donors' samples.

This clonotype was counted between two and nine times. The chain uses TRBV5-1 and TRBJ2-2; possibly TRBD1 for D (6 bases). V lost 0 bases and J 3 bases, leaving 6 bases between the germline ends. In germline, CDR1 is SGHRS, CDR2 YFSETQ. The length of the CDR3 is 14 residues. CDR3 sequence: CASSLDRDTGELFF. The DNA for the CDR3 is TGCGCCAGCAGCTTGGACAGGGACACCGGGGAGCTGTTTTTT.

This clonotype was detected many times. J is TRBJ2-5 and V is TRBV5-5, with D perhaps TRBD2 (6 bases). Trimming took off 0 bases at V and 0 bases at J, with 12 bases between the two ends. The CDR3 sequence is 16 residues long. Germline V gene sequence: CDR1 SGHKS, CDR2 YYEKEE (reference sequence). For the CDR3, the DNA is TGTGCCAGCAGCTTGGGAGGAGGGTCCAACCAAGAGACCCAGTACTTC. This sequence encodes CASSLGGGSNQETQYF.

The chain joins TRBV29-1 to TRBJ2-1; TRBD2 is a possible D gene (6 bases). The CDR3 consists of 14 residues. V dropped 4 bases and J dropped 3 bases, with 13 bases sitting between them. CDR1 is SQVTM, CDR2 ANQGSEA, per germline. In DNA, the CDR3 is TGCAGCGTTGCTAGTATAGCGGTCTACAATGAGCAGTTCTTC. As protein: CSVASIAVYNEQFF.

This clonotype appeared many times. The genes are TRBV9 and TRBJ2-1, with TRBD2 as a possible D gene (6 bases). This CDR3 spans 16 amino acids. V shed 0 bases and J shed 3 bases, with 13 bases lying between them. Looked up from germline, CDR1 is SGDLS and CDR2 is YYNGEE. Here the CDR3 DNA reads TGTGCCAGCAGCGTAGAAGCTGTAGCGGTCTACAATGAGCAGTTCTTC. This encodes CASSVEAVAVYNEQFF. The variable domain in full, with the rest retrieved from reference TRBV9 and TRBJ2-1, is DSGVTQTPKHLITATGQRVTLRCSPRSGDLSVYWYQQSLDQGLQFLIQYYNGEERAKGNILERFSAQQFPDLHSELNLSSLELGDSALYFCASSVEAVAVYNEQFFGPGTRLTVL.

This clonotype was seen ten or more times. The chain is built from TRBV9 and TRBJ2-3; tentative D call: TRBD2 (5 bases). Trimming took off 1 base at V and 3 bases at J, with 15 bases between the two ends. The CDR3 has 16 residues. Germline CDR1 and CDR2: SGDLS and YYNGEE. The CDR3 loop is CASSVYGGSSTDTQYF. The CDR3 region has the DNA TGTGCCAGCAGCGTATACGGAGGATCCTCAACAGATACGCAGTATTTT.

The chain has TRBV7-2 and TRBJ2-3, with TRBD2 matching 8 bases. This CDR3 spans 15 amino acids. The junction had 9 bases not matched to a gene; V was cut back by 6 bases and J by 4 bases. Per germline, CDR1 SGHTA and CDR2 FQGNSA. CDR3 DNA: TGTGCCAGCAGTCTCGTCGCGGGAGGAGCAGATACGCAGTATTTT. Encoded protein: CASSLVAGGADTQYF.

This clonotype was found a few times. The CDR3 DNA sequence: TGTGCCAGCAGCTTTTTGGTAGGCGGGAATGGTATCTACGAGCAGTACTTC. Translated, it gives CASSFLVGGNGIYEQYF. The V gene is TRBV5-4, the J gene TRBJ2-7, with D maybe TRBD2 (6 bases). Trimming took 2 bases from V and 3 from J, leaving 21 bases between them. This CDR3 contains 17 residues. Germline V gene lookup returns CDR1 SGHNT and CDR2 YYREEE (reference sequence).

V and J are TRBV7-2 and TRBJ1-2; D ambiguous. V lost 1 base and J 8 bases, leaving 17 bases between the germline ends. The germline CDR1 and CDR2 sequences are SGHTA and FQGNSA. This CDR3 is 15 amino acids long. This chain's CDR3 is CASSLVRAQAGGYTF. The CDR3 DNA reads TGTGCCAGCAGCTTAGTTCGGGCACAAGCGGGCGGCTACACCTTC.

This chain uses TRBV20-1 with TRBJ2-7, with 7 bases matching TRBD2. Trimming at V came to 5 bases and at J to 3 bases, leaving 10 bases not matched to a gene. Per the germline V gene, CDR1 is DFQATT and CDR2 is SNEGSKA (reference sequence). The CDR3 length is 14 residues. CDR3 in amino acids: CSAAELARNYEQYF. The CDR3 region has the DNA TGCAGTGCTGCAGAACTAGCGCGAAACTACGAGCAGTACTTC.

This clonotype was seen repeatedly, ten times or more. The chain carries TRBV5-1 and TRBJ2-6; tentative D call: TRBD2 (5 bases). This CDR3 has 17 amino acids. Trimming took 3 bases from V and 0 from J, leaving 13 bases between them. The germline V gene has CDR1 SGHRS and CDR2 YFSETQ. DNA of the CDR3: TGCGCCAGCAGCTGGGCGGGCAGGAGCTCTGGGGCCAACGTCCTGACTTTC. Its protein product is CASSWAGRSSGANVLTF. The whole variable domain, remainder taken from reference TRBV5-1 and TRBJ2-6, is KAGVTQTPRYLIKTRGQQVTLSCSPISGHRSVSWYQQTPGQGLQFLFEYFSETQRNKGNFPGRFSGRQFSNSRSEMNVSTLELGDSALYLCASSWAGRSSGANVLTFGAGSRLTVL.

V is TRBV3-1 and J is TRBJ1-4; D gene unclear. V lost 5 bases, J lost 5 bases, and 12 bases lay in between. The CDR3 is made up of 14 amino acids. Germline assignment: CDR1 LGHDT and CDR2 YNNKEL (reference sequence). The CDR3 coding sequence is TGTGCCAGCAGCGCCGGGAGAGTCAATGAAAAACTGTTTTTT. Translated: CASSAGRVNEKLFF.

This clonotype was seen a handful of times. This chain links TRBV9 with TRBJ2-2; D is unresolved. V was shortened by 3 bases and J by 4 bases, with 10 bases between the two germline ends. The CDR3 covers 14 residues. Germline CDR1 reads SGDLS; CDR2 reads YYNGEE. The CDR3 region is CASSEDPFTGELFF. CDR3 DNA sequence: TGTGCCAGCAGCGAGGACCCTTTCACCGGGGAGCTGTTTTTT.

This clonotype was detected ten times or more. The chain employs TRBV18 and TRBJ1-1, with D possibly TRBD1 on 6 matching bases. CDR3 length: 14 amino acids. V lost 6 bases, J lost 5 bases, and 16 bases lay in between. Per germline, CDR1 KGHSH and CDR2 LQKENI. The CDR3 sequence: CASSPRAGETEAFF. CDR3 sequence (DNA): TGTGCCAGCTCCCCCCGGGCAGGGGAGACTGAAGCTTTCTTT.

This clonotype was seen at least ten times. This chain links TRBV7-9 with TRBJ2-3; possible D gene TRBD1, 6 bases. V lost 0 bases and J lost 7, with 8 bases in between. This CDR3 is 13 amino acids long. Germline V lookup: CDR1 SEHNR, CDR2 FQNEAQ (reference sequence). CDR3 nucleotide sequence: TGTGCCAGCAGCTTAGCGAGGGGGAATACGCAGTATTTT. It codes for CASSLARGNTQYF.

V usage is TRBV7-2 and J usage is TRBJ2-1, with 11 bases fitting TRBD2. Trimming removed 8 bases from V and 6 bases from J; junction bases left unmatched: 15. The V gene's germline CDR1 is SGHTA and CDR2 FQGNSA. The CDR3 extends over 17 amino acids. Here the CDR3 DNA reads TGTGCCAGCGGCCCTACTAGCGGGAGTCTGTGGACCAATGAGCAGTTCTTC. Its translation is CASGPTSGSLWTNEQFF. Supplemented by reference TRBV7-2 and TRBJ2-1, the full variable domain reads GAGVSQSPSNKVTEKGKDVELRCDPISGHTALYWYRQSLGQGLEFLIYFQGNSAPDKSGLPSDRFSAERTGGSVSTLTIQRTQQEDSAVYLCASGPTSGSLWTNEQFFGPGTRLTVL.

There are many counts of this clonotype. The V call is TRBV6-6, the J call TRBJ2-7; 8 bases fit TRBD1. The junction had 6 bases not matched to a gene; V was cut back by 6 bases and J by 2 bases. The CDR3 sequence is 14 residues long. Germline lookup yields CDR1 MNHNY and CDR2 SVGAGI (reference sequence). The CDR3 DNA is TGTGCCAGCAGCTCAGGACAGGGAGCCTACGAGCAGTACTTC. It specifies CASSSGQGAYEQYF.

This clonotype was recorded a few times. Written as DNA, the CDR3 is TGTGCCAGCAGTTCAGGAGTTTACCTTAGGGCAGATACGCAGTATTTT. Protein product: CASSSGVYLRADTQYF. The V call is TRBV28, the J call TRBJ2-3; D ambiguous. Trimming stripped 4 bases from V and 4 bases from J, with 18 bases between. Germline lookup yields CDR1 MDHEN and CDR2 SYDVKM. There are 16 residues in the CDR3.

CDR3 sequence (DNA): TGTGCCAGCACCCACCGCGGCAATGAGCAGTTCTTC. It encodes CASTHRGNEQFF. This chain joins TRBV11-1 and TRBJ2-1; D gene ambiguous. Germline values: CDR1 SGHAT, CDR2 FQDESV (reference sequence). This CDR3 has 12 residues. V was cut by 7 bases and J by 6 bases, with 10 bases left in between. Drawing the rest from reference TRBV11-1 and TRBJ2-1, the complete variable domain is EAEVAQSPRYKITEKSQAVAFWCDPISGHATLYWYRQILGQGPELLVQFQDESVVDDSQLPKDRFSAERLKGVDSTLKIQPAELGDSAMYLCASTHRGNEQFFGPGTRLTVL.

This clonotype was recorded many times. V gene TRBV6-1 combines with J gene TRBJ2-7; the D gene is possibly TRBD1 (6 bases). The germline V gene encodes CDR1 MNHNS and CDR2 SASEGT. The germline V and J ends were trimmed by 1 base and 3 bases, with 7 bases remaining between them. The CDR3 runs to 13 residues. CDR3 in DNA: TGTGCCAGCAGTGAAGAGGGGGACTACGAGCAGTACTTC. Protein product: CASSEEGDYEQYF.

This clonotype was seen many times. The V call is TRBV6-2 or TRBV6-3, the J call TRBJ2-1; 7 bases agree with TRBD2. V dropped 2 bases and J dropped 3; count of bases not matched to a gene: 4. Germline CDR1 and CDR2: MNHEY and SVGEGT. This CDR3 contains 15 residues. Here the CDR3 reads CASSYRWEGYNEQFF. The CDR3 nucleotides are TGTGCCAGCAGTTACCGGTGGGAGGGCTACAATGAGCAGTTCTTC.

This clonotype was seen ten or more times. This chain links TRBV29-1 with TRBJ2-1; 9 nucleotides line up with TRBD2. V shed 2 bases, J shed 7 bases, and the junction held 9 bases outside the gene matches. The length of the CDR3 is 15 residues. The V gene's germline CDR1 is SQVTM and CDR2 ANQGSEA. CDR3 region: CSVEIGGGRANEQFF. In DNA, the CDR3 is TGCAGCGTTGAAATTGGTGGCGGGAGGGCGAATGAGCAGTTCTTC.